This T cell receptor beta chain was retrieved from a study of T-cell reconstitution after alpha-beta-depleted transplantation in children. Unique molecular identifiers were built into the TCRbeta library. TCRdb re-called the PCR reads with MiXCR, one entry per CDR3 protein. The sample lists 400,000 to 550,000 distinct CDR3 sequences, over 9.5% occurring once. The CDR3 totals 16 residues. The V gene's germline CDR1 is SGHNT and CDR2 YYREEE (reference sequence). The V and J ends lost 4 bases and 0 bases respectively, with 15 bases between them. As for this clonotype: Its antigen is as yet unknown.

Study-wide results and caveats: T-cell counts and diversity at one year post-transplant came mainly from newly produced T cells. Alpha-beta T cells present about two months after transplant were reported to originate from several hundred expanded graft clones. There were some patients whose high TCRbeta diversity at day 60 came from surviving recipient T cells and thymic progenitors.

This material consisted of PBMCs, taken before TCRalphabeta/CD19-depleted stem cell transplant. J is TRBJ2-3 and V is TRBV5-4; maybe TRBD2 (6 bases). The receptor was derived from a child aged 2 to 9 with inherited bone marrow failure, due to receive a stem cell transplant. CDR3 bases: TGTGCCAGCAGCGCCCGACAGACTAGTAGCACAGATACGCAGTATTTT. Translation gives CASSARQTSSTDTQYF. The variable domain in full, with the rest retrieved from reference TRBV5-4 and TRBJ2-3, is ETGVTQSPTHLIKTRGQQVTLRCSSQSGHNTVSWYQQALGQGPQFIFQYYREEENGRGNFPPRFSGLQFPNYSSELNVNALELDDSALYLCASSARQTSSTDTQYFGPGTRLTVL.